This is a list of T cell receptor beta chains from one sample in a study of shared clonotypes between healthy human individuals. TCRdb's copy holds only in-frame clones and misses some; the assay was immunoSEQ multiplex PCR. The table has about 2.2 million clones, approximately 92% seen once. Sequencing input: naive CD8+ T cells from PBMCs. These receptors were collected from a young man in good health. Some clones in this sample may be carry-over from other donors' samples. Each CDR3 is given with its conserved first and last residue. D genes are given only for firm matches. Clone size appears in some rows only: once, few, many, or a class for an expanded clone.

clone_size j_call d_call v_call cdr3_nt cdr3_aa
. TRBJ1-1 . TRBV29-1 TGCAGCGTTGTCGAGCGGGCCGGGGACACTGAAGCTTTCTTT CSVVERAGDTEAFF
once TRBJ1-1 . TRBV27 TGTGCCAGCAGTGTCCAGAGGTTTCCGGACACTGAAGCTTTCTTT CASSVQRFPDTEAFF
. TRBJ2-7 . TRBV28 TGTGCCAGCACCCGAGATCCGGGATCCGGGTACGAGCAGTACTTC CASTRDPGSGYEQYF
. TRBJ2-1 TRBD2 TRBV7-9 TGTGCCAGCAGCCCCCCTAGCGGGAGCTCCTACAATGAGCAGTTCTTC CASSPPSGSSYNEQFF
once TRBJ1-2 . TRBV19 TGTGCCAGTAGTCCTTCCGGGAGAGGACTATTCTATGGCTACACCTTC CASSPSGRGLFYGYTF
. TRBJ2-7 . TRBV2 TGTGCCAGCAGTGAGCTCAGCCCCTACGAGCAGTACTTC CASSELSPYEQYF
. TRBJ2-7 . TRBV4-1 TGCGCCAGCAGCCCCCTACGAGGGGAGAGCTCCTACGAGCAGTACTTC CASSPLRGESSYEQYF
few TRBJ1-1 . TRBV19 TGTGCCAGTAGTATAGGGGCTGAAGCTTTCTTT CASSIGAEAFF
. TRBJ1-3 . TRBV9 TGTGCCAGCAGCGGGAACAGGGAAAACTCTGGAAACACCATATATTTT CASSGNRENSGNTIYF
. TRBJ1-4 . TRBV7-2 TGTGCCAGCAGCCGGGCGGGGTTAAATGAAAAACTGTTTTTT CASSRAGLNEKLFF
. TRBJ2-7 TRBD1 TRBV27 TGTGCCAGCAGCCCATACGGACAGGGGGCCTACGAGCAGTACTTC CASSPYGQGAYEQYF
once TRBJ2-1 TRBD2 TRBV7-8 TGTGCCAGCAGCTTATCTAGCGGCAATGCCAATGAGCAGTTCTTC CASSLSSGNANEQFF
. TRBJ2-5 . TRBV28 TGTGCCAGCAATCCTTACTCAGTGGCAGGGAGGGAGACCCAGTACTTC CASNPYSVAGRETQYF
. TRBJ1-2 . TRBV30 TGTGCCTGGAGTGACCCGGTTTATGGCTACACCTTC CAWSDPVYGYTF